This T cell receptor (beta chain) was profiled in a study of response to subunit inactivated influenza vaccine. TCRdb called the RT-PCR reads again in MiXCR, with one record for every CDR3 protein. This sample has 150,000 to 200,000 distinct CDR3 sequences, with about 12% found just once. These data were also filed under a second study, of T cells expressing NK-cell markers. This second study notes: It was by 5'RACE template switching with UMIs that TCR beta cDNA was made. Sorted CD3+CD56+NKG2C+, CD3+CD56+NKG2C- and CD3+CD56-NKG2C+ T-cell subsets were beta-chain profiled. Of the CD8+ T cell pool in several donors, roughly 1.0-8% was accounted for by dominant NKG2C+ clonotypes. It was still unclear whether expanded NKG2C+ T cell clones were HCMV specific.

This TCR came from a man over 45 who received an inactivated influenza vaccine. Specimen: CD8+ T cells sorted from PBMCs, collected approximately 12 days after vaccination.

The CDR3 spells CASSSFLAGGTETQYF. Here the CDR3 DNA reads TGTGCCAGCAGTTCTTTTCTAGCGGGGGGTACGGAGACCCAGTACTTC. The rearrangement links TRBV12-3 or TRBV12-4 to TRBJ2-5; 11 bases fit TRBD2. V shed 4 bases and J 5 bases; nucleotides not matched to a gene: 9. The CDR3 contains 16 residues.